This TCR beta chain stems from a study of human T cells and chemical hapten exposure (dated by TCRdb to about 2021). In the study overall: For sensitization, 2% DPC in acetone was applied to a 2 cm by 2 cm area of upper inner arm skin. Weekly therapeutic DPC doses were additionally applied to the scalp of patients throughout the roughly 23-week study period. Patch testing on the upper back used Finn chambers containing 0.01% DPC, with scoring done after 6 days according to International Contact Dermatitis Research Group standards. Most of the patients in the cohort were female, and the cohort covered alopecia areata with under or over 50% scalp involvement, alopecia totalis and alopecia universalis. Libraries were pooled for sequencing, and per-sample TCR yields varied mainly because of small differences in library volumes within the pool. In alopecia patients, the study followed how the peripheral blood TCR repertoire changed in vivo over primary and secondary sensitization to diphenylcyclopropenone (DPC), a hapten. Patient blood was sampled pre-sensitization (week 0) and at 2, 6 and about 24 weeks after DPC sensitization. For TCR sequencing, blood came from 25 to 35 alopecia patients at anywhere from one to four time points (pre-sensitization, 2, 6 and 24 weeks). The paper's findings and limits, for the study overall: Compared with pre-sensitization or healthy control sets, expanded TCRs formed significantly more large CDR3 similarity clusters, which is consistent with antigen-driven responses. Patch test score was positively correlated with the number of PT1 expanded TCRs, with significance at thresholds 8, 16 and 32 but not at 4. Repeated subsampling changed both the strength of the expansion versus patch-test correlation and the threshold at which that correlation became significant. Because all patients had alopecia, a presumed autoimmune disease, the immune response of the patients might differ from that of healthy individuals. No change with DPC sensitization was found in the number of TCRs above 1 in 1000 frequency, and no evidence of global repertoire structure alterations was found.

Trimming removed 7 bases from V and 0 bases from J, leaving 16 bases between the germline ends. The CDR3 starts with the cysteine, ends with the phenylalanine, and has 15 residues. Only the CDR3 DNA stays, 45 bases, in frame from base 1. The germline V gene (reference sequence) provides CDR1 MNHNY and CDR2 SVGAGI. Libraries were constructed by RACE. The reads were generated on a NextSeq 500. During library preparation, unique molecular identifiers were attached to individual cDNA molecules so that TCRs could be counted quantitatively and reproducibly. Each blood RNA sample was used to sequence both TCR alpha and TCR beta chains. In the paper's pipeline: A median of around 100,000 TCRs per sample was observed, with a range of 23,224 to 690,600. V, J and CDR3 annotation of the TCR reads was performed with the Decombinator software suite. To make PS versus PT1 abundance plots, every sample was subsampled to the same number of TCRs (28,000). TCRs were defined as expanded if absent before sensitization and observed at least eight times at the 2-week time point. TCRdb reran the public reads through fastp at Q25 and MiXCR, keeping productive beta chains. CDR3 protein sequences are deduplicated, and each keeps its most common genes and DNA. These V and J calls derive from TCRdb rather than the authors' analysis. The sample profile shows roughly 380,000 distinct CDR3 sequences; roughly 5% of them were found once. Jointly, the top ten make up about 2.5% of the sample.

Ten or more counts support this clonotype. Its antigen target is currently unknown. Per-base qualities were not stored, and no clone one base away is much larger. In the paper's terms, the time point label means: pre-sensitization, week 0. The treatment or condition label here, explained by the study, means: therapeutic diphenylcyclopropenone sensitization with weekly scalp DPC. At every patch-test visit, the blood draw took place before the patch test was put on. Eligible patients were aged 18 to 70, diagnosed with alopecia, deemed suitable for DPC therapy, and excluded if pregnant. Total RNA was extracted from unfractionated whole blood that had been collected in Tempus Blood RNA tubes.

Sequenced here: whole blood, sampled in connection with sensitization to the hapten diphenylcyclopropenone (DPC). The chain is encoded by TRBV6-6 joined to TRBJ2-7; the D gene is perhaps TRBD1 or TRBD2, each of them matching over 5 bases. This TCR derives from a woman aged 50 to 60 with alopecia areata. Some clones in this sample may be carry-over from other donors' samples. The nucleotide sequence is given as TGTGCCAGCACCTCCCCGGGACCCGGCTCCTACGAGCAGTACTTC. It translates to CASTSPGPGSYEQYF.